Each of the 29 T cell receptor beta chains below was sequenced from the same sample in a study of blood T cells in healthy people across ages. A second PCR, run for about 7 to 11 cycles, used a sample-barcoded 5' primer plus a J-beta primer mix. TCRdb fed the 5' RACE reads into MiXCR, producing one record per CDR3 protein. The table lists over a million distinct CDR3 sequences, roughly 45% of them singletons. Sequencing input: blood. The receptors here all came from a woman aged 18-30 years in good health.

In the case of this clonotype: Mismatch with germline at one junction end may stem from a read error. The V gene is TRBV4-1, the J gene TRBJ1-2; the D gene is possibly TRBD1 (6 bases). Per germline, CDR1 MGHRA and CDR2 YSYEKL. The CDR3 length is 15 residues. The CDR3 sequence: CASSQEGRGNYGYTF. The CDR3 DNA is TGTGCCAGCAGCCAAGAGGGCAGGGGTAACTATGGCTACACCTTC.

This clonotype has only one observation. The chain has TRBV6-2 or TRBV6-3 and TRBJ2-6; D is unresolved. Germline V gene lookup returns CDR1 MNHEY and CDR2 SVGEGT. The germline V and J ends were trimmed by 4 bases and 4 bases, with 20 bases remaining between them. The CDR3 contains 18 residues. In DNA form, the CDR3 reads TGTGCCAGCAGTTCGAGGACCACCGTATCTCTGGGGGCCAACGTCCTGACTTTC. This translates into CASSSRTTVSLGANVLTF.

This clonotype showed up just a few times. CDR3 nucleotides: TGCAGTGCACCGCCCGCAGGGGGACAAGATCTCACAGATACGCAGTATTTT. Encoded protein: CSAPPAGGQDLTDTQYF. This chain links TRBV20-1 with TRBJ2-3, with 7 bases aligning to TRBD1. Germline V gives CDR1 DFQATT, CDR2 SNEGSKA (reference sequence). The CDR3 contains 17 residues. V shed 6 bases, J shed 2 bases, and the junction held 17 bases outside the gene matches.

The J gene is TRBJ1-5, the V gene TRBV12-3 or TRBV12-4, with D unresolved. The V end lost 5 bases, the J end lost 3 bases, and 14 bases lay between the germline ends. The CDR3 covers 15 residues. The CDR3 sequence: CASSPAKGPNQPQHF. DNA of the CDR3: TGTGCCAGCAGTCCCGCGAAAGGTCCCAATCAGCCCCAGCATTTT.

This chain links TRBV18 with TRBJ1-2; D is unclear. V was shortened by 3 bases and J by 2 bases, with 13 bases between the two germline ends. The CDR3 contains 15 residues. Per germline, CDR1 KGHSH and CDR2 LQKENI. The DNA for the CDR3 is TGTGCCAGCTCACCGACTTGGGAGGGCAACTATGGCTACACCTTC. Translation: CASSPTWEGNYGYTF. Based on the CDR3 plus reference TRBV18 and TRBJ1-2, the full variable domain is NAGVMQNPRHLVRRRGQEARLRCSPMKGHSHVYWYRQLPEEGLKFMVYLQKENIIDESGMPKERFSAEFPKEGPSILRIQQVVRGDSAAYFCASSPTWEGNYGYTFGSGTRLTVV.

Only a few counts were recorded for this clonotype. V and J are TRBV5-5 and TRBJ2-4, with D possibly TRBD1 on 6 matching bases. The CDR3 spans 16 residues. Germline loops: CDR1 SGHKS, CDR2 YYEKEE (reference sequence). V was clipped by 0 bases and J by 0 bases, with 10 bases between them. DNA of the CDR3: TGTGCCAGCAGCTTGGAGACAGGCGTAGCCAAAAACATTCAGTACTTC. Translation: CASSLETGVAKNIQYF.

This clonotype was observed a few times. The genes are TRBV7-6 and TRBJ2-5; D may be TRBD2 (6 bases). The V and J ends lost 8 bases and 0 bases respectively, with 16 bases between them. The CDR3 sequence is 15 residues long. Germline CDR1 SGHVS, CDR2 FNYEAQ. As DNA, the CDR3 is TGTGCCAGCGGGCTAGCGACTTGGTACCAAGAGACCCAGTACTTC. The encoded protein is CASGLATWYQETQYF. The variable domain in full, completed from reference TRBV7-6 and TRBJ2-5, reads GAGVSQSPRYKVTKRGQDVALRCDPISGHVSLYWYRQALGQGPEFLTYFNYEAQQDKSGLPNDRFSAERPEGSISTLTIQRTEQRDSAMYRCASGLATWYQETQYFGPGTRLLVL.

V usage is TRBV4-1 and J usage is TRBJ1-6, with unresolved D. This CDR3 comprises 15 residues. Trimming took off 0 bases at V and 2 bases at J, with 5 bases between the two ends. The V gene's germline CDR1 is MGHRA and CDR2 YSYEKL. The CDR3 nucleotides are TGCGCCAGCAGCCAAGATCGTGCCTATAATTCACCCCTCCACTTT. Translation: CASSQDRAYNSPLHF.

This chain uses TRBV9 with TRBJ2-2, with 7 bases fitting TRBD2. CDR3 length equals 15 residues. CDR1 and CDR2 from the germline V gene are SGDLS and YYNGEE. The trim removed 0 bases at V and 3 bases at J, leaving 2 bases unmatched. DNA of the CDR3: TGTGCCAGCAGCGTAGGCGGGAGTGACACCGGGGAGCTGTTTTTT. This codes for CASSVGGSDTGELFF.

The J gene is TRBJ1-6, the V gene TRBV27; D possibly corresponds to TRBD1 (5 bases). This CDR3 comprises 14 residues. The V gene lost 3 bases and the J gene lost 5 bases, with 8 bases spanning the gap. CDR1 is MNHEY and CDR2 is SMNVEV in the germline V gene (reference sequence). Here the CDR3 reads CASSFGDDNSPLHF. CDR3 nucleotides: TGTGCCAGCAGTTTCGGGGACGATAATTCACCCCTCCACTTT.

The genes are TRBV7-9 and TRBJ1-6, with D possibly TRBD1 on 6 matching bases. V was cut by 8 bases and J by 6 bases, with 14 bases left in between. Germline V gives CDR1 SEHNR, CDR2 FQNEAQ (reference sequence). The length of the CDR3 is 14 residues. The CDR3 reads CASGPQGVNSPLHF. The DNA for the CDR3 is TGTGCCAGCGGCCCACAGGGAGTTAATTCACCCCTCCACTTT.

Only a few counts were recorded for this clonotype. The chain has TRBV14 and TRBJ1-6, with D possibly being TRBD1 (5 bases). The CDR3 has 16 amino acids. V dropped 3 bases and J dropped 4 bases, with 13 bases sitting between them. CDR1 and CDR2 from the germline V gene are SGHDN and FVKESK. The CDR3 reads CASSQVGGVYNSPLHF. CDR3 DNA: TGTGCCAGCAGCCAGGTCGGGGGAGTGTATAATTCACCCCTCCACTTT.

The chain uses TRBV7-7 and TRBJ2-1; 11 bases match TRBD1. This CDR3 has 15 residues. Trimming removed 1 base from V and 13 bases from J; junction bases left unmatched: 9. Germline V lookup: CDR1 SSHAT, CDR2 FNYEAQ (reference sequence). CDR3 DNA sequence: TGTGCCAGCAGCTTAGGTGGACAGGGGGCAGAGACCCAGTTCTTC. Protein: CASSLGGQGAETQFF.

This clonotype turned up a few times. The chain combines TRBV20-1 with TRBJ2-2; 7 bases agree with TRBD2. Trimming removed 7 bases from V and 2 bases from J; junction bases left unmatched: 7. The CDR3 extends over 14 amino acids. Per germline, CDR1 DFQATT and CDR2 SNEGSKA (reference sequence). The CDR3 DNA follows: TGCAGTGTCCGGGGAGGGAGCAACACCGGGGAGCTGTTTTTT. Translating it yields CSVRGGSNTGELFF.

J is TRBJ2-7 and V is TRBV3-1, with 9 bases aligning to TRBD1. CDR3 size: 16 residues. Germline CDR1 reads LGHDT; CDR2 reads YNNKEL (reference sequence). The trim removed 3 bases at V and 4 bases at J, leaving 10 bases unmatched. CDR3 sequence: CASSHYPRDRVYEQYF. For the CDR3, the DNA is TGTGCCAGCAGCCACTACCCCCGGGACAGGGTGTACGAGCAGTACTTC.

The V and J genes are TRBV10-3 and TRBJ2-3, with 10 positions matching TRBD2. V dropped 8 bases and J dropped 8; count of bases not matched to a gene: 7. The germline gives CDR1 ENHRY, CDR2 SYGVKD. This CDR3 region has 13 residues. In DNA, the CDR3 is TGTGCCATCGGACGAGCGGGGGGGCCTACGCAGTATTTT. Amino acids: CAIGRAGGPTQYF.

The chain couples TRBV12-3 or TRBV12-4 to TRBJ1-1; 8 bases agree with TRBD1. Trimming at V came to 7 bases and at J to 1 base, leaving 11 bases not matched to a gene. This CDR3 contains 16 residues. CDR3 bases: TGTGCCAGCAACGTCTACCCTGACAGGGGGAACACTGAAGCTTTCTTT. Translated, it gives CASNVYPDRGNTEAFF.

In its sample, this clonotype was seen many times. The chain joins TRBV14 to TRBJ2-1; no firm D call. CDR3 size: 13 residues. V shed 1 base and J shed 3 bases, with 4 bases lying between them. Germline V gene sequence: CDR1 SGHDN, CDR2 FVKESK. CDR3 bases: TGTGCCAGCAGCCAAGGATACTACAATGAGCAGTTCTTC. Translation: CASSQGYYNEQFF.

The chain combines TRBV6-5 with TRBJ1-2, with TRBD1 matching over 7 bases. Per the germline V gene, CDR1 is MNHEY and CDR2 is SVGAGI. This CDR3 spans 15 amino acids. V lost 6 bases, J lost 0 bases, and 7 bases stayed unmatched. The CDR3 reads CASRADRATNYGYTF. The CDR3, as DNA: TGTGCCAGCAGGGCAGACAGGGCCACTAACTATGGCTACACCTTC.

The chain is built from TRBV28 and TRBJ1-1; the D is unclear. From germline, CDR1 is MDHEN and CDR2 SYDVKM. Trimming left V 5 bases short and J 3 bases short, with 7 bases between. The CDR3 extends over 12 amino acids. CDR3 amino acids: CASSNSYTEAFF. The CDR3 DNA reads as TGTGCCAGCAGTAACAGCTACACTGAAGCTTTCTTT.

The sample holds a few counts of this clonotype. This rearrangement joins TRBV20-1 to TRBJ2-1; D gene ambiguous. The CDR3 has 12 amino acids. Germline-derived CDR1 and CDR2 are DFQATT and SNEGSKA (reference sequence). Trimming cost V 3 bases and J 2 bases, with 5 bases left between them. This CDR3 reads CSASNPYNEQFF. In nucleotides, the CDR3 is TGCAGTGCTAGTAATCCCTACAATGAGCAGTTCTTC.

V is TRBV25-1 and J is TRBJ2-2; tentative D call: TRBD2 (6 bases). Between the trimmed V and J ends, which lost 3 bases and 4 bases, there was a span of 12 bases. Per the germline V gene, CDR1 is MGHDK and CDR2 is SYGVNS. The length of the CDR3 is 15 residues. The CDR3 nucleotides are TGTGCCAGCAGTGAGCGGGGCCAAAGCACCGGGGAGCTGTTTTTT. Encoded protein: CASSERGQSTGELFF.

CDR3 amino acids: CASGQEYNSPLHF. CDR3 sequence (DNA): TGTGCCAGTGGACAGGAGTATAATTCACCCCTCCACTTT. The chain links TRBV10-3 to TRBJ1-6, with 7 bases fitting TRBD1. Germline V gene data show CDR1 as ENHRY and CDR2 as SYGVKD. V lost 10 bases to trimming and J lost 4 bases; unmatched junction nucleotides: 4. This CDR3 contains 13 residues.

A word on this clonotype: Lacking the conserved final phenylalanine or tryptophan, this CDR3 likely reflects a read error. The rearrangement links TRBV2 to TRBJ2-5; 8 bases are a match to TRBD1. The J call is in doubt because the DNA end fits TRBJ2-7 better. Germline CDR1 reads SNHLY; CDR2 reads FYNNEI. The CDR3 is 15 residues long. The CDR3, as DNA: TGTGCCAGCAGTCCTATCCAGGGGGCCTCCTACGAGCAGTACTTA. Its translation: CASSPIQGASYEQYL.

This clonotype was counted at least ten times. The chain is built from TRBV10-3 and TRBJ2-1, with TRBD2 identical over 10 bases. Per germline, CDR1 ENHRY and CDR2 SYGVKD. J lost 6 bases, V lost 3 bases, and 5 bases had no gene match. The CDR3 consists of 15 residues. The CDR3 region has the DNA TGTGCCATCAGTGAAAAAGCGGGAGGGGGCAATGAGCAGTTCTTC. It specifies CAISEKAGGGNEQFF.

The chain recombines TRBV28 with TRBJ1-5; D is uncertain. CDR3 length: 14 amino acids. The V gene lost 3 bases and the J gene lost 3 bases, with 9 bases spanning the gap. From germline, CDR1 is MDHEN and CDR2 SYDVKM. The DNA for the CDR3 is TGTGCCAGCAGTTTTCTCGGAGACAATCAGCCCCAGCATTTT. Its translation: CASSFLGDNQPQHF. Together with reference TRBV28 and TRBJ1-5, the CDR3 gives the full variable domain: DVKVTQSSRYLVKRTGEKVFLECVQDMDHENMFWYRQDPGLGLRLIYFSYDVKMKEKGDIPEGYSVSREKKERFSLILESASTNQTSMYLCASSFLGDNQPQHFGDGTRLSIL.

This clonotype was seen a handful of times. This chain links TRBV20-1 with TRBJ1-1, with 9 bases matching TRBD1. Germline assignment: CDR1 DFQATT and CDR2 SNEGSKA (reference sequence). With V trimmed by 5 bases and J by 5 bases, 6 bases remained unmatched. CDR3 length: 13 residues. CDR3 nucleotides: TGCAGTGCTGGGGGACAGGGAGGAACTGAAGCTTTCTTT. The encoded protein is CSAGGQGGTEAFF.

The V call is TRBV25-1, the J call TRBJ2-7; tentatively, D is TRBD1 (6 bases). Trimming shortened V by 2 bases and J by 2 bases, and 13 bases separated the two germline ends. Germline V CDR1 and CDR2: MGHDK, SYGVNS. This CDR3 is 15 amino acids long. The CDR3 sequence is CASSETGSDTYEQYF. The CDR3, as DNA: TGTGCCAGCAGTGAAACAGGGTCGGATACCTACGAGCAGTACTTC.

A few counts support this clonotype. The chain employs TRBV12-3 or TRBV12-4 and TRBJ2-1, with 9 nucleotides matching TRBD2. This CDR3 is 16 amino acids long. J gave up 4 bases and V 6 bases, and 10 bases lay outside the gene matches. The CDR3 DNA sequence: TGTGCCAGCAGCCGGGTGAGCGGGGGGACTTACAATGAGCAGTTCTTC. Residues: CASSRVSGGTYNEQFF.